This is a list of T cell receptor beta chains from one sample in a study of T cell responses to AZD1222 COVID-19 vaccine. Generated by immunoSEQ multiplex PCR, the TCRdb table keeps only in-frame clones and is missing some. The data contain fewer than 150,000 clones, about 93% of them singletons. Sequenced here: peripheral blood, sampled on day 0 of AZD1222 vaccination. All receptors derive from an adult in good health. Each CDR3 is given with its conserved first and last residue. The order of the fields is J gene, D gene, V gene, clone size, CDR3 protein, CDR3 DNA. D genes are given only for firm matches. Only part of the rows carry a size: once, few, many, or a class if the clone is expanded.

TRBJ1-2 . TRBV7-9 . CASSPKGDVNYGYTF TGTGCCAGCAGCCCAAAAGGGGACGTAAACTATGGCTACACCTTC
TRBJ2-3 TRBD2 TRBV3-1/TRBV3-2 . CASSQETGTSGGTSTDTQYF TGTGCCAGCAGCCAAGAGACCGGGACTAGCGGGGGAACTAGCACAGATACGCAGTATTTT
TRBJ2-3 . TRBV30 . CAWTDGPDTQYF TGTGCCTGGACTGATGGTCCAGATACGCAGTATTTT
TRBJ2-2 TRBD2 TRBV7-8 once CASDITAGGTGELFF TGTGCCAGCGATATCACGGCGGGGGGAACCGGGGAGCTGTTTTTT
TRBJ1-1 . TRBV7-6 . CASSLEGGPNTEAFF TGTGCCAGCAGCTTAGAGGGGGGCCCCAACACTGAAGCTTTCTTT
TRBJ1-6 . TRBV6-5 few CASSYVPDNSPLHF TGTGCCAGCAGTTACGTGCCGGATAATTCACCCCTCCACTTT
TRBJ1-6 . TRBV7-6 . CASSLGSGHHNSPLHF TGTGCCAGCAGCTTAGGATCAGGACACCATAATTCACCCCTCCACTTT
TRBJ1-4 TRBD1 TRBV10-3 . CAISPGQSNEKLFF TGTGCCATCAGTCCGGGACAGTCTAATGAAAAACTGTTTTTT
TRBJ1-2 . TRBV6-6 few CASSPGTDYGYTF TGTGCCAGCAGCCCCGGGACTGACTATGGCTACACCTTC
TRBJ2-3 . TRBV3-1/TRBV3-2 . CASSRQPPDTQYF TGTGCCAGTTCTCGACAGCCCCCAGATACGCAGTATTTT
TRBJ1-2 . TRBV5-1 . CASSSSGIGYTF TGCGCCAGCAGCTCTTCAGGGATCGGCTACACCTTC
TRBJ1-2 . TRBV18 . CASSPVGGWYGYTF TGTGCCAGCTCACCAGTGGGGGGCTGGTATGGCTACACCTTC
TRBJ2-7 . TRBV7-6 once CASSLEGHPGVEQYF TGTGCCAGCAGCTTAGAGGGACACCCTGGGGTCGAGCAGTACTTC